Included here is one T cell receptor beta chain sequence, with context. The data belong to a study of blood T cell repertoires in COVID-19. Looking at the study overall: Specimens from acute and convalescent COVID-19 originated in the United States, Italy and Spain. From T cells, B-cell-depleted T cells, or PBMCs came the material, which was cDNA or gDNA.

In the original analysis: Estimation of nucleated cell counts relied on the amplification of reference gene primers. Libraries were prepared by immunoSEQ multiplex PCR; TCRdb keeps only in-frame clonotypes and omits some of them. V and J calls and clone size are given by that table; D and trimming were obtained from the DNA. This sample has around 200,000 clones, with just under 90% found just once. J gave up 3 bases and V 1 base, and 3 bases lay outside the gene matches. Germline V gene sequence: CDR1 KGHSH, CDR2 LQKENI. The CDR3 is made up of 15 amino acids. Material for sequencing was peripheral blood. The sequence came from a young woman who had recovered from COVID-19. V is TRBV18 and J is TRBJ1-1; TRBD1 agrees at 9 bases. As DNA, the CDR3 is TGTGCCAGCTCACCACGGACAGGGGTGGACACTGAAGCTTTCTTT. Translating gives CASSPRTGVDTEAFF. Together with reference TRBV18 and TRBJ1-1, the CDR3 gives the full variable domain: NAGVMQNPRHLVRRRGQEARLRCSPMKGHSHVYWYRQLPEEGLKFMVYLQKENIIDESGMPKERFSAEFPKEGPSILRIQQVVRGDSAAYFCASSPRTGVDTEAFFGQGTRLTVV.